A selection of T cell receptor beta chains follows, all from one sample in a study of cytomegalovirus exposure and HLA in healthy donors. Repertoires were generated with immunoSEQ multiplex PCR, while TCRdb's copy carries only in-frame clones and drops some. The table includes approximately 150,000 clones, approximately 70% detected once. Sequences were obtained from PBMCs. Every receptor here comes from an older woman in good health and CMV-seronegative. CDR3s include the opening cysteine and the closing phenylalanine or tryptophan. D genes are given only for firm matches. Expanded clones are given a class, and other clones once, few, many or no size at all.

v_gene	d_gene	j_gene	abundance	CDR3aa	CDR3nt
TRBV6-5	TRBD1	TRBJ1-4	NA	CASSRTGANEKLFF	TGTGCCAGCAGTCGGACAGGGGCAAATGAAAAACTGTTTTTT
TRBV9	TRBD1	TRBJ1-1	NA	CASSGLGQGTNTEAFF	TGTGCCAGCAGCGGACTCGGACAGGGGACGAACACTGAAGCTTTCTTT
TRBV25-1	NA	TRBJ2-7	few	CASSARTAAVTSYEQYF	TGTGCCAGCAGCGCCCGGACAGCCGCTGTTACCTCCTACGAGCAGTACTTC
TRBV5-1	NA	TRBJ1-4	NA	CASSLDSLNEKLFF	TGCGCCAGCAGCTTGGACAGCCTCAATGAAAAACTGTTTTTT
TRBV5-4	TRBD1	TRBJ1-2	NA	CASSSQGGLDYGYTF	TGTGCCAGCAGCTCCCAGGGGGGTCTAGACTATGGCTACACCTTC
TRBV7-3	TRBD1	TRBJ2-1	once	CASSPAGTGILNEQFF	TGTGCCAGCAGCCCCGCCGGGACAGGGATTCTAAATGAGCAGTTCTTC
TRBV5-4	NA	TRBJ1-2	NA	CASSAPGEAYGYTF	TGTGCCAGCAGCGCCCCAGGGGAAGCCTATGGCTACACCTTC
TRBV7-6	TRBD1	TRBJ2-7	NA	CASGPRGQGAEQYF	TGTGCCAGCGGGCCCCGGGGACAGGGCGCCGAGCAGTACTTC
TRBV7-2	TRBD2	TRBJ2-1	NA	CASSPGLAGVYEQFF	TGTGCCAGCAGCCCGGGACTAGCGGGAGTCTATGAGCAGTTCTTC
TRBV5-1	TRBD2	TRBJ2-1	NA	CASSLNPSGSGYNEQFF	TGCGCCAGCAGCTTGAACCCTAGCGGGAGTGGGTACAATGAGCAGTTCTTC
TRBV28	TRBD1	TRBJ2-2	NA	CASSDYRGTGELFF	TGTGCCAGCAGTGACTACAGGGGCACCGGGGAGCTGTTTTTT
TRBV5-4	TRBD2	TRBJ2-7	NA	CASNAGGADYEQYF	TGTGCCAGCAATGCGGGGGGAGCGGACTACGAGCAGTACTTC
TRBV9	NA	TRBJ1-3	NA	CASSVAPLSGLGNTIYF	TGTGCCAGCAGCGTAGCCCCCCTGTCCGGACTCGGAAACACCATATATTTT
TRBV5-4	NA	TRBJ2-5	NA	CASSAKTPQETQYF	TGTGCCAGCAGCGCAAAGACTCCACAAGAGACCCAGTACTTC
TRBV10-3	NA	TRBJ2-4	few	CAIKRLASKNIQYF	TGTGCCATCAAGAGGCTAGCGTCCAAAAACATTCAGTACTTC
TRBV6-1	TRBD1	TRBJ2-1	NA	CASRVTGGSGNEQFF	TGTGCCAGCAGAGTGACAGGGGGCTCAGGCAATGAGCAGTTCTTC
TRBV11-3	NA	TRBJ1-5	NA	CAKPLRPQHF	TGTGCAAAGCCACTTCGACCCCAGCATTTT
TRBV9	NA	TRBJ2-7	NA	CASSAGSGPAYEQYF	TGTGCCAGCAGCGCCGGAAGCGGACCCGCCTACGAGCAGTACTTC
TRBV4-3	NA	TRBJ2-1	NA	CASSQDQGLGREQFF	TGCGCCAGCAGCCAAGATCAGGGACTGGGCAGGGAGCAGTTCTTC
TRBV7-9	TRBD1	TRBJ2-2	NA	CASSSREIGTGNTGELFF	TGTGCCAGCAGCTCTCGGGAAATAGGGACAGGGAACACCGGGGAGCTGTTTTTT
TRBV10-3	NA	TRBJ2-3	NA	CAISESGGSTDTQYF	TGTGCCATCAGTGAGTCGGGCGGGAGCACAGATACGCAGTATTTT
TRBV19	NA	TRBJ1-2	NA	CARPLQQGPLYGYTF	TGTGCCAGGCCCCTTCAACAGGGCCCCCTCTATGGCTACACCTTC
TRBV2	TRBD2	TRBJ2-1	few	CASRASGYNEQFF	TGTGCCAGCAGGGCTAGCGGGTACAATGAGCAGTTCTTC